This entry lists 25 T cell receptor beta chains sequenced from one sample in a study of PD-L1 blockade in urothelial cancer (dated by TCRdb to about 2017). Library construction relied on the immunoSEQ multiplex PCR assay. In TCRdb, the immuneACCESS table is reduced to in-frame sequences with V and J assigned. These tables do not hold every clone; where another copy was compared, an unresolved V gene accounts for under half, and the others remain unexplained. The table for this sample lists 50,000 or so clones; approximately 84% of them were counted only once. 5.5% to 7% of the sample is held by the ten biggest clonotypes. Sample: PBMCs, taken around atezolizumab (anti-PD-L1) treatment. The receptors stem from a middle-aged man with urothelial cancer.

This chain links TRBV5-6 with TRBJ2-1; D unclear. The CDR3 sequence is 11 residues long. Germline V CDR1 and CDR2: SGHDT, YYEEEE. The germline V and J ends were trimmed by 0 bases and 9 bases, with 4 bases remaining between them. The CDR3 reads CASSLVREQFF. The CDR3 coding sequence is TGTGCCAGCAGCTTGGTGCGTGAGCAGTTCTTC.

The chain combines TRBV9 with TRBJ2-1, with 8 bases identical to TRBD2. V trimming: 2 bases; J trimming: 6 bases; junction bases outside the gene matches: 4. Germline V gene data show CDR1 as SGDLS and CDR2 as YYNGEE. This CDR3 region has 14 residues. The CDR3 DNA reads TGTGCCAGCAGCGTCGGACTAGCTTTCAATGAGCAGTTCTTC. Translating it yields CASSVGLAFNEQFF.

The chain has TRBV4-3 and TRBJ1-1; weak D call: TRBD1 (5 bases). CDR3 length: 13 residues. Germline CDR1 and CDR2: LGHNA and YSLEER. V shed 0 bases and J shed 8 bases, with 10 bases lying between them. The CDR3 DNA reads as TGCGCCAGCAGCCAAGAGGCAGGGAGGGAAGCTTTCTTT. Amino acids: CASSQEAGREAFF.

The chain couples TRBV4-1 to TRBJ2-7; 9 bases map to TRBD2. Germline CDR1 MGHRA, CDR2 YSYEKL. J lost 4 bases, V lost 2 bases, and 6 bases had no gene match. There are 15 residues in the CDR3. CDR3 region: CASSQPGTSRYEQYF. The CDR3 nucleotides are TGCGCCAGCAGCCAACCCGGGACTAGCAGGTACGAGCAGTACTTC.

The rearrangement uses TRBV7-8 and TRBJ2-3; 9 bases fit TRBD1. The CDR3 extends over 15 amino acids. The trim removed 4 bases at V and 9 bases at J, leaving 11 bases unmatched. Per germline, CDR1 SGHVS and CDR2 FQNEAQ. The CDR3 nucleotides are TGTGCCAGCAGCTCCCTAGGGACAGGGTTAAGGACGCAGTATTTT. It yields the protein CASSSLGTGLRTQYF.

The genes are TRBV4-1 and TRBJ2-2; 7 bases agree with TRBD1. The CDR3 covers 17 residues. The ends lost 0 bases at V and 0 bases at J; junction bases unmatched: 4. CDR1 is MGHRA and CDR2 is YSYEKL in the germline V gene. CDR3 nucleotides: TGCGCCAGCAGCCAAGACGCGCAGGGGGCGAACACCGGGGAGCTGTTTTTT. This encodes CASSQDAQGANTGELFF.

The chain is built from TRBV19 and TRBJ2-1; 7 bases are shared with TRBD2. Trimming at V came to 4 bases and at J to 2 bases, leaving 2 bases not matched to a gene. This CDR3 contains 14 residues. Germline lookup yields CDR1 LNHDA and CDR2 SQIVND (reference sequence). The CDR3 nucleotides read TGTGCCAGTAGTAAAGCGGGAACCTACAATGAGCAGTTCTTC. This gives the protein CASSKAGTYNEQFF.

In its sample, this clone was seen once. The CDR3 coding sequence is TGCGCCAGTGTTAGGGGTACATTACAAGAGACCCAGTACTTC. Its protein product is CASVRGTLQETQYF. The chain couples TRBV5-1 to TRBJ2-5, with D possibly TRBD1 on 5 matching bases. There are 14 residues in the CDR3. Trimming shortened V by 8 bases and J by 2 bases, and 16 bases separated the two germline ends. In germline, CDR1 is SGHRS, CDR2 YFSETQ. Full variable domain (remainder filled in from reference TRBV5-1 and TRBJ2-5): KAGVTQTPRYLIKTRGQQVTLSCSPISGHRSVSWYQQTPGQGLQFLFEYFSETQRNKGNFPGRFSGRQFSNSRSEMNVSTLELGDSALYLCASVRGTLQETQYFGPGTRLLVL.

The chain uses TRBV5-6 and TRBJ2-7, with 7 positions matching TRBD2. V dropped 0 bases and J dropped 4; count of bases not matched to a gene: 4. CDR1 is SGHDT and CDR2 is YYEEEE in the germline V gene. This CDR3 has 14 amino acids. Written as DNA, the CDR3 is TGTGCCAGCAGCTTGGCGCTAGCGGAATACGAGCAGTACTTC. Residues: CASSLALAEYEQYF.

V usage is TRBV9 and J usage is TRBJ2-2, with a weak D call TRBD1 (5 bases). Germline V gene data show CDR1 as SGDLS and CDR2 as YYNGEE. V was clipped by 0 bases and J by 2 bases, with 8 bases between them. The CDR3 is made up of 15 amino acids. The CDR3 here is CASSVAGFNTGELFF. DNA of the CDR3: TGTGCCAGCAGCGTAGCAGGGTTTAACACCGGGGAGCTGTTTTTT.

A word on this clone: This sample also contains other DNA sequences that code for the same CDR3. The V call is TRBV2, the J call TRBJ2-3; possible D gene TRBD1, 5 bases. CDR1 and CDR2 (germline): SNHLY, FYNNEI. Trimming pared 2 bases from V and 3 bases from J, leaving 6 bases between. The CDR3 sequence is 13 residues long. CDR3 DNA sequence: TGTGCCAGCAGTGAAAGGGGTACAGATACGCAGTATTTT. Translation gives CASSERGTDTQYF.

The rearrangement links TRBV9 to TRBJ2-3; 10 bases fit TRBD2. Germline lookup yields CDR1 SGDLS and CDR2 YYNGEE. This CDR3 is built from 18 residues. Germline trimming cut 0 bases from V and 2 bases from J; bases unmatched to any gene: 9. CDR3 sequence reads: CASSVGEGSGRVTDTQYF. The CDR3 DNA is TGTGCCAGCAGCGTAGGGGAGGGGAGCGGGAGGGTCACAGATACGCAGTATTTT.

The CDR3: CASSTPLAGVINEQFF. DNA for the CDR3: TGTGCCAGCAGCACGCCTCTAGCGGGAGTGATCAATGAGCAGTTCTTC. The V call is TRBV11-2, the J call TRBJ2-1; 10 nucleotides line up with TRBD2. The CDR3 spans 16 residues. Trimming at V came to 5 bases and at J to 6 bases, leaving 10 bases not matched to a gene. Germline assignment: CDR1 SGHAT and CDR2 FQNNGV.

The rearrangement uses TRBV5-6 and TRBJ2-5, with D perhaps TRBD1 (5 bases). CDR3 length equals 12 residues. Trimming left V 0 bases short and J 5 bases short, with 5 bases between. CDR1 and CDR2 from the germline V gene are SGHDT and YYEEEE. The CDR3, as DNA: TGTGCCAGCAGCTTGGCAGGGGAGACCCAGTACTTC. Translating gives CASSLAGETQYF.

The rearrangement uses TRBV6-1 and TRBJ1-5; weak D call: TRBD1 (5 bases). The germline V gene has CDR1 MNHNS and CDR2 SASEGT. This CDR3 spans 14 amino acids. V was pared by 6 bases and J by 3 bases, with 12 bases between. CDR3: CASSADSPNQPQHF. CDR3 coding DNA: TGTGCCAGCAGCGCCGACAGCCCCAATCAGCCCCAGCATTTT.

This clone showed up just a few times. The chain uses TRBV7-9 and TRBJ2-1; 13 nucleotides match TRBD2. The J segment lost 8 bases and the V segment lost 5 bases, leaving 12 bases of the junction unmatched. The CDR3 loop spans 17 amino acids. Germline values: CDR1 SEHNR, CDR2 FQNEAQ (reference sequence). The CDR3 DNA follows: TGTGCCAGCAGCGTGTTACCTTGGACTAGCGGGAGAGATGAGCAGTTCTTC. It yields the protein CASSVLPWTSGRDEQFF. The full variable domain, its missing parts supplied by reference TRBV7-9 and TRBJ2-1, is DTGVSQNPRHKITKRGQNVTFRCDPISEHNRLYWYRQTLGQGPEFLTYFQNEAQLEKSRLLSDRFSAERPKGSFSTLEIQRTEQGDSAMYLCASSVLPWTSGRDEQFFGPGTRLTVL.

The rearrangement links TRBV7-2 to TRBJ1-3; 8 positions agree with TRBD1. The CDR3 consists of 15 residues. The V gene end was trimmed by 5 bases and the J gene end by 4 bases; junction bases not matched to a gene: 7. Germline CDR1 is SGHTA and CDR2 is FQGNSA. The DNA of the CDR3 is TGTGCCAGCAGCGTAGACAGGGGTATCGGAAACACCATATATTTT. It yields the protein CASSVDRGIGNTIYF. Using reference TRBV7-2 and TRBJ1-3 for the parts outside the CDR3, the full variable domain is GAGVSQSPSNKVTEKGKDVELRCDPISGHTALYWYRQSLGQGLEFLIYFQGNSAPDKSGLPSDRFSAERTGGSVSTLTIQRTQQEDSAVYLCASSVDRGIGNTIYFGEGSWLTVV.

This clone was recorded a few times. The chain combines TRBV11-2 with TRBJ2-2; 10 bases fit TRBD2. V shed 5 bases and J 6 bases; nucleotides not matched to a gene: 12. CDR1 is SGHAT and CDR2 is FQNNGV in the germline V gene. The CDR3 extends over 17 amino acids. The CDR3: CASSQHIAGGRAGELFF. The CDR3 nucleotides read TGTGCCAGCAGCCAGCATATAGCGGGAGGAAGGGCCGGGGAGCTGTTTTTT.

V and J are TRBV29-1 and TRBJ2-5; no reliable D call. Trimming cost V 4 bases and J 2 bases, with 8 bases left between them. The CDR3 covers 12 residues. Germline CDR1 and CDR2: SQVTM and ANQGSEA. CDR3 protein: CSVGRRQETQYF. The DNA for the CDR3 is TGCAGCGTTGGAAGGAGACAAGAGACCCAGTACTTC.

This clone appeared once. The chain uses TRBV19 and TRBJ1-1; D gene unclear. CDR3 length: 13 residues. Germline loops: CDR1 LNHDA, CDR2 SQIVND (reference sequence). V was clipped by 5 bases and J by 8 bases, with 15 bases between them. CDR3 sequence reads: CASSVPPAGEAFF. The CDR3 region has the DNA TGTGCCAGTAGTGTCCCTCCGGCGGGAGAAGCTTTCTTT.

The chain has TRBV5-1 and TRBJ1-5; 9 positions match TRBD1. CDR3 length: 18 residues. The trim removed 1 base at V and 5 bases at J, leaving 13 bases unmatched. Germline lookup yields CDR1 SGHRS and CDR2 YFSETQ. The CDR3 spells CASSLYGQGLEGDQPQHF. CDR3 nucleotides: TGCGCCAGCAGCTTGTATGGACAGGGGCTGGAGGGGGATCAGCCCCAGCATTTT. Full variable domain (missing parts from reference TRBV5-1 and TRBJ1-5): KAGVTQTPRYLIKTRGQQVTLSCSPISGHRSVSWYQQTPGQGLQFLFEYFSETQRNKGNFPGRFSGRQFSNSRSEMNVSTLELGDSALYLCASSLYGQGLEGDQPQHFGDGTRLSIL.

This chain joins TRBV30 and TRBJ2-3, with 7 bases fitting TRBD1. Germline V gives CDR1 GTSNPN, CDR2 SVGIG (reference sequence). The CDR3 loop spans 16 amino acids. Trimming cost V 2 bases and J 0 bases; bases outside gene matches: 8. The CDR3 reads CAWSPWTGFSTDTQYF. In nucleotides, the CDR3 is TGTGCCTGGAGTCCCTGGACAGGTTTTAGCACAGATACGCAGTATTTT.

CDR3 loop: CASRGQGEAFF. CDR3 nucleotide sequence: TGTGCCAGCAGAGGACAGGGTGAAGCTTTCTTT. This chain joins TRBV6-1 and TRBJ1-1, with TRBD1 matching 8 bases. CDR3 size: 11 residues. Germline-derived CDR1 and CDR2 are MNHNS and SASEGT. The trim removed 6 bases at V and 7 bases at J, leaving 1 base unmatched.

The J gene is TRBJ2-7, the V gene TRBV19, with a tentative D call TRBD1 (6 bases). The germline V gene has CDR1 LNHDA and CDR2 SQIVND (reference sequence). V lost 2 bases and J 3 bases, leaving 11 bases between the germline ends. This CDR3 comprises 14 residues. DNA of the CDR3: TGTGCCAGTAGTATAACAGGGTACGGCTACGAGCAGTACTTC. Amino acids: CASSITGYGYEQYF.

The genes are TRBV5-6 and TRBJ2-1, with D uncertain. With 6 bases removed from V and 2 bases from J, the gap between germline ends came to 9 bases. Germline V gives CDR1 SGHDT, CDR2 YYEEEE. The CDR3 has 13 residues. The CDR3, as DNA: TGTGCCAGCACGAACCTAGCCTACAATGAGCAGTTCTTC. Amino acid sequence: CASTNLAYNEQFF.